This TCR beta chain was sequenced for a study of T cell changes during pregnancy in multiple sclerosis. Assay used: immunoSEQ multiplex PCR; TCRdb lists only in-frame clones, some missing. Of 35,000 to 50,000 clones listed, nearly 90% are singletons. V was trimmed by 4 bases and J by 0 bases, leaving 11 bases between them. CDR3 length: 15 residues. Germline CDR1 SEHNR, CDR2 FQNEAQ (reference sequence). Here the sequenced sample was CD4+ T cells from peripheral blood mononuclear cells, taken after pregnancy. The TCR originated in a female donor with multiple sclerosis, enrolled in a pregnancy study. V is TRBV7-9 and J is TRBJ2-3; no clear D. The CDR3 spells CASSSSRSSTDTQYF. As DNA, the CDR3 is TGTGCCAGCAGCTCCTCTAGGTCTAGCACAGATACGCAGTATTTT.